A selection of T cell receptor beta chains follows, all from one sample in a study of radiation and T cells in renal cell carcinoma. Some clones are missing from TCRdb's copy, which holds only in-frame ones; the method was immunoSEQ multiplex PCR. This sample has roughly 130,000 clones, with approximately 80% found just once. Sample: blood, taken from a patient whose treatment included radiotherapy and nephrectomy. These receptors were taken from a woman in her sixties or seventies with renal cell carcinoma. Both conserved end residues are trimmed from each CDR3. Each record gives: J gene, V gene, CDR3 protein.

TRBJ2-1 | TRBV11-2 | ASSAGLAHEQF
TRBJ2-7 | TRBV7-9 | ASKGTGSTKEQY
TRBJ1-2 | TRBV6-6 | ASSRDRGSLFGYT
TRBJ2-5 | TRBV7-8 | ASSLGVELQETQY
TRBJ2-5 | TRBV4-3 | ASSRLGRAETQY
TRBJ2-5 | TRBV29-1 | SVVRGMETQY
TRBJ2-2 | TRBV9 | ASSVGRRSDTTGELF
TRBJ2-7 | TRBV19 | ASSTQTGTGTDEQY
TRBJ1-2 | TRBV6-6 | ASAPQSNYGYT
TRBJ1-2 | TRBV29-1 | SVYSGGRGYT
TRBJ1-5 | TRBV28 | ASSPTGRFRQPQH
TRBJ2-3 | TRBV19 | ASSTRGRDTQY
TRBJ1-2 | TRBV20-1 | SAKGYFT
TRBJ1-4 | TRBV6-5 | ASRTGRGEKLF
TRBJ2-1 | TRBV10-2 | ASSPSGGAGEQF
TRBJ1-2 | TRBV5-4 | ASSLGQVNGYT
TRBJ2-5 | TRBV5-5 | ASSLEVGEETQY
TRBJ2-1 | TRBV6-6 | ASSYVSGTYNEQF
TRBJ1-5 | TRBV5-6 | ASSLGVGNQPQH
TRBJ1-2 | TRBV5-1 | ASSSATWEHGYT
TRBJ1-2 | TRBV11-2 | ASSLDRGAGGYT